The clone carrying this TCR beta chain was picked up a small number of times. Its antigen is unknown. This sample is drawn from a study of blood T cells in healthy people across ages. Then a second PCR, running roughly 6 to 11 cycles, was carried out with a sample-barcoded 5' primer and a J-beta primer mix. The authors tagged each cDNA molecule using a template-switch adaptor with 12 random nucleotides. TCRdb recomputed calls from the 5' RACE reads with MiXCR, one row per CDR3 protein. The top ten clones hold 3.5% to 4% of a sample with under 800,000 distinct CDR3 sequences, approximately 21% of them seen once. Points from the study as a whole: The long-lived group displayed more naive CD4+ cells, plus higher diversity, than the aged donors did.

Healthy Caucasian individuals from Russia aged roughly 6 to 100 were enrolled as donors. Staff drew approximately 9.1 milliliters of peripheral blood from each donor. CDR3 length: 12 amino acids. CDR1 and CDR2 (germline): SGDLS, YYNGEE. Between the trimmed V and J ends, which lost 0 bases and 7 bases, there was a span of 7 bases. The rearrangement links TRBV9 to TRBJ1-1; D remains ambiguous. The sample consisted of blood. The sequence was collected from a man between 65 and 79 years old in good health. In DNA form, the CDR3 reads TGTGCCAGCAGCGTAGAGGACGGTGAAGCTTTCTTT. The encoded protein is CASSVEDGEAFF.